The 18 T cell receptor beta chains listed next were all sequenced from one sample in a study of OX40 agonist ivuxolimab in advanced cancers. Using immunoSEQ multiplex PCR, the repertoire was profiled, and TCRdb retains in-frame clones only, with some absent. The repertoire holds 28,000 or so clones, 85% to 95% seen once, with more than 20% in the top ten. This sample comprised CD4+ or CD8+ T cells sorted from blood, obtained in a trial of the OX40 agonist ivuxolimab. The origin of the receptors is an adult with an advanced solid tumor such as melanoma, head and neck, liver or kidney cancer.

This clone was found a few times. This sequence joins TRBV5-5 and TRBJ2-1, with 10 bases identical to TRBD1. The CDR3 consists of 14 residues. Germline V CDR1 and CDR2: SGHKS, YYEKEE (reference sequence). J gave up 7 bases and V 2 bases, and 3 bases lay outside the gene matches. The CDR3 sequence is CASSFGTGDNEQFF. CDR3 nucleotide sequence: TGTGCCAGCAGCTTTGGGACAGGGGATAATGAGCAGTTCTTC.

The rearrangement links TRBV6-1 to TRBJ2-7; tentatively, D is TRBD2 (6 bases). The V gene lost 1 base and the J gene lost 2 bases, with 15 bases spanning the gap. The CDR3 is 16 amino acids. CDR1 and CDR2 from the germline V gene are MNHNS and SASEGT. CDR3: CASSEDRRGTAYEQYF. Written as DNA, the CDR3 is TGTGCCAGCAGTGAAGACCGACGGGGGACCGCCTACGAGCAGTACTTC.

Here the CDR3 reads CASSIAGGGYNEQFF. The CDR3 DNA reads as TGCGCCAGCAGTATAGCGGGGGGAGGGTACAATGAGCAGTTCTTC. The chain is built from TRBV10-2 and TRBJ2-1; TRBD2 matches at 10 bases. Germline trimming cut 5 bases from V and 4 bases from J; bases unmatched to any gene: 5. The length of the CDR3 is 15 residues. Germline V gene data show CDR1 as WSHSY and CDR2 as SAAADI.

This sequence joins TRBV6-5 and TRBJ2-3; no definite D call. CDR3 length: 12 residues. The germline CDR1 and CDR2 sequences are MNHEY and SVGAGI. Between the trimmed V and J ends, which lost 2 bases and 6 bases, there was a span of 6 bases. CDR3 amino acids: CASSYDGDTQYF. CDR3 nucleotides: TGTGCCAGCAGTTACGACGGGGATACGCAGTATTTT.

CDR3 bases: TGTGCCATCAGTGAGTCGCGGACAGGGGATTTTGTCACTGAAGCTTTCTTT. Translated: CAISESRTGDFVTEAFF. The genes are TRBV10-3 and TRBJ1-1; 9 bases match TRBD1. The V and J ends lost 0 bases and 4 bases, in that order; junction bases with no gene match: 9. CDR3 length: 17 residues. Germline assignment: CDR1 ENHRY and CDR2 SYGVKD.

The rearrangement uses TRBV2 and TRBJ2-7; TRBD1 aligns across 8 bases. Germline V CDR1 and CDR2: SNHLY, FYNNEI. CDR3 length equals 16 residues. V lost 6 bases to trimming and J lost 0 bases; unmatched junction nucleotides: 10. CDR3 region: CASSESGGTGSYEQYF. DNA of the CDR3: TGTGCCAGCAGCGAATCCGGCGGGACAGGCTCCTACGAGCAGTACTTC.

This clone was detected a few times. J is TRBJ1-1 and V is TRBV4-1; D is uncertain. The V end lost 0 bases, the J end lost 1 base, and 6 bases lay between the germline ends. The V gene's germline CDR1 is MGHRA and CDR2 YSYEKL. This CDR3 contains 14 residues. Here the CDR3 reads CASSQEARNTEAFF. The CDR3 DNA follows: TGCGCCAGCAGCCAAGAGGCAAGGAACACTGAAGCTTTCTTT.

The CDR3: CASSSAGGGYNEQFF. As DNA, the CDR3 is TGTGCCAGCAGTTCAGCGGGCGGGGGCTACAATGAGCAGTTCTTC. The V and J genes are TRBV7-9 and TRBJ2-1, with 7 bases matching TRBD2. The trim removed 6 bases at V and 3 bases at J, leaving 8 bases unmatched. Germline assignment: CDR1 SEHNR and CDR2 FQNEAQ (reference sequence). CDR3 length: 15 amino acids.

V usage is TRBV27 and J usage is TRBJ1-2; D ambiguous. Germline-derived CDR1 and CDR2 are MNHEY and SMNVEV (reference sequence). CDR3 length: 13 amino acids. Between the trimmed V and J ends, which lost 4 bases and 3 bases, there was a span of 9 bases. The CDR3 reads CASSYQRDYGYTF. Here the CDR3 DNA reads TGTGCCAGCAGTTATCAACGGGACTATGGCTACACCTTC.

The chain recombines TRBV19 with TRBJ2-1, with 8 nucleotides matching TRBD2. Trimming took 2 bases from V and 5 from J; bases not matched to a gene: 2. CDR1 LNHDA and CDR2 SQIVND come from the germline V gene (reference sequence). The CDR3 is 14 amino acids. The CDR3 coding sequence is TGTGCCAGTAGTATACTTAGCGGGAACAATGAGCAGTTCTTC. Amino acids: CASSILSGNNEQFF.

The chain combines TRBV10-1 with TRBJ2-2, with 7 bases lining up with TRBD2. Germline CDR1 and CDR2: WNHNN and SYGVQD (reference sequence). CDR3 length: 15 amino acids. V was clipped by 2 bases and J by 8 bases; unmatched bases: 8. Here the CDR3 reads CASSEMPSGLGELFF. The CDR3 DNA sequence: TGCGCCAGCAGTGAGATGCCTAGCGGACTGGGGGAGCTGTTTTTT.

The chain's CDR3 is CASSPKLAGMYQETQYF. The CDR3 nucleotides read TGTGCCAGCAGCCCAAAGCTAGCGGGGATGTACCAAGAGACCCAGTACTTC. The chain couples TRBV27 to TRBJ2-5; 9 bases line up with TRBD2. The CDR3 is 17 amino acids. In germline, CDR1 is MNHEY, CDR2 SMNVEV (reference sequence). V dropped 6 bases and J dropped 0; count of bases not matched to a gene: 11.

A few counts support this clone. The chain carries TRBV7-6 and TRBJ1-5, with D unclear. Trimming left V 5 bases short and J 0 bases short, with 14 bases between. CDR1 and CDR2 (germline): SGHVS, FNYEAQ. There are 16 residues in the CDR3. The CDR3 coding sequence is TGTGCCAGCAGCCCCCTCAGAGGGCTTAGCAATCAGCCCCAGCATTTT. Its protein product is CASSPLRGLSNQPQHF.

The chain recombines TRBV5-1 with TRBJ2-7, with 7 bases lining up with TRBD1. Germline CDR1 SGHRS, CDR2 YFSETQ. This CDR3 has 14 residues. V trimming: 4 bases; J trimming: 1 base; junction bases outside the gene matches: 5. DNA for the CDR3: TGCGCCAGCAGCACGACAGGGCTTTCCTACGAGCAGTACTTC. This sequence encodes CASSTTGLSYEQYF.

This clone was found once. At the DNA level, this CDR3 is encoded by other sequences in the same sample as well. V is TRBV6-5 and J is TRBJ2-2, with D possibly TRBD2 on 6 matching bases. Germline V gives CDR1 MNHEY, CDR2 SVGAGI. The length of the CDR3 is 15 residues. Trimming took off 5 bases at V and 8 bases at J, with 18 bases between the two ends. CDR3 sequence: CASSPRVDYPGELFF. The CDR3 bases are TGTGCCAGCAGTCCCAGAGTGGACTACCCGGGGGAGCTGTTTTTT.

The rearrangement joins TRBV12-5 to TRBJ2-1, with TRBD2 matching over 10 bases. Trimming took 6 bases from V and 4 from J; bases not matched to a gene: 6. Germline CDR1 reads LGHNT; CDR2 reads FRNRAP. The CDR3 loop spans 15 amino acids. The CDR3 DNA is TGTGCTAGTGGGTATGGACTAGCGGCTTACAATGAGCAGTTCTTC. This codes for CASGYGLAAYNEQFF.

CDR3 sequence: CASSLDSNPGYTF. CDR3 bases: TGCGCCAGCAGCTTGGACAGTAACCCGGGCTACACCTTC. The chain employs TRBV5-1 and TRBJ1-2; D uncertain. The CDR3 is 13 residues long. V lost 0 bases and J lost 8, with 11 bases in between. The V gene's germline CDR1 is SGHRS and CDR2 YFSETQ.

This chain connects TRBV7-6 to TRBJ2-7, with D tentatively TRBD1 (6 bases). The CDR3 loop spans 14 amino acids. The V end lost 3 bases, the J end lost 1 base, and 10 bases lay between the germline ends. From germline, CDR1 is SGHVS and CDR2 FNYEAQ. The CDR3 bases are TGTGCCAGCAGCTTGGACAGAGAGTCCTACGAGCAGTACTTC. Protein: CASSLDRESYEQYF.